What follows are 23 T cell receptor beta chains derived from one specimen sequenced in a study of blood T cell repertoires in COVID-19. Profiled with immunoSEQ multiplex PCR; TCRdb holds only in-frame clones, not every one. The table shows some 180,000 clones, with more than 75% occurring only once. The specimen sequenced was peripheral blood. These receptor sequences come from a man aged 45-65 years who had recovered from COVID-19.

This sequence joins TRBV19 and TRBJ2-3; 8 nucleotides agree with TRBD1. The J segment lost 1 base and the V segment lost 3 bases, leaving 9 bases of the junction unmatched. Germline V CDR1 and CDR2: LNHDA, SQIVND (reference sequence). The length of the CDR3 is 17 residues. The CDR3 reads CASSIRSGQGGTDTQYF. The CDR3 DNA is TGTGCCAGTAGTATCCGATCAGGACAGGGAGGCACAGATACGCAGTATTTT.

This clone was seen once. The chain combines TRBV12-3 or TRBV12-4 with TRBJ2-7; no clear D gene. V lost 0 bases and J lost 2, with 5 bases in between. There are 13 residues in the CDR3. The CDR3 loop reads CASSLALAYEQYF. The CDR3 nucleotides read TGTGCCAGCAGTTTAGCTCTCGCCTACGAGCAGTACTTC.

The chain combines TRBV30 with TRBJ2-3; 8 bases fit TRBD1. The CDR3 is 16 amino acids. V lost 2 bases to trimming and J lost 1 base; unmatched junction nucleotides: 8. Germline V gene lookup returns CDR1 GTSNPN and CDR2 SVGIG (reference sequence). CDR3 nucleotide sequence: TGTGCCTGGAGTCCCGTCCGGACAGGGCGCACAGATACGCAGTATTTT. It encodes CAWSPVRTGRTDTQYF.

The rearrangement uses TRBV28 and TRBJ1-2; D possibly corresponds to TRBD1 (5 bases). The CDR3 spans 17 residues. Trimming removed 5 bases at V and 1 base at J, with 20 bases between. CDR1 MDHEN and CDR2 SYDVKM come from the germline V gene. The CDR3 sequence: CASSPLTSGNLNYGYTF. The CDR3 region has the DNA TGTGCCAGCAGTCCCCTTACTTCAGGGAACCTTAACTATGGCTACACCTTC.

CDR3 DNA sequence: TGTGTAATCGACAGGGGATACAATGAGCAGTTCTTC. This codes for CVIDRGYNEQFF. This chain joins TRBV7-9 and TRBJ2-1, with 8 bases matching TRBD1. The CDR3 sequence is 12 residues long. Germline values: CDR1 SEHNR, CDR2 FQNEAQ (reference sequence).

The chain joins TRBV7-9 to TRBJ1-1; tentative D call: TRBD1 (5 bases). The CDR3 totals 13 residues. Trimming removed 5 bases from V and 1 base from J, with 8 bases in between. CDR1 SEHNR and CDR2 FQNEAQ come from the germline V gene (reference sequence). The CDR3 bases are TGTGCCAGCAGCCAGGGATCGAACACTGAAGCTTTCTTT. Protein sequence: CASSQGSNTEAFF. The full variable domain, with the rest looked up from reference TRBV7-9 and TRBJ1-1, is DTGVSQNPRHKITKRGQNVTFRCDPISEHNRLYWYRQTLGQGPEFLTYFQNEAQLEKSRLLSDRFSAERPKGSFSTLEIQRTEQGDSAMYLCASSQGSNTEAFFGQGTRLTVV.

The CDR3: CASSSSSGAKADYTF. The CDR3 DNA follows: TGTGCCAGCAGCTCGTCCTCGGGCGCAAAAGCGGACTACACCTTC. V and J are TRBV13 and TRBJ1-2; D gene uncertain. The V gene's germline CDR1 is PRHDT and CDR2 FYEKMQ (reference sequence). V lost 4 bases and J 10 bases, leaving 22 bases between the germline ends. The CDR3 has 15 amino acids.

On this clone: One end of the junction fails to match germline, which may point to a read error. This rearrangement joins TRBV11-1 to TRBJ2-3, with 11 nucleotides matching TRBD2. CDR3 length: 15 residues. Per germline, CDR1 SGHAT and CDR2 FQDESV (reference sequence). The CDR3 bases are TGTGCCAGCAGATTAGCGGGGGGGCCAACAGATACGCAGTATTTT. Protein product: CASRLAGGPTDTQYF. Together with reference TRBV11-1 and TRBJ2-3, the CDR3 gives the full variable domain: EAEVAQSPRYKITEKSQAVAFWCDPISGHATLYWYRQILGQGPELLVQFQDESVVDDSQLPKDRFSAERLKGVDSTLKIQPAELGDSAMYLCASRLAGGPTDTQYFGPGTRLTVL.

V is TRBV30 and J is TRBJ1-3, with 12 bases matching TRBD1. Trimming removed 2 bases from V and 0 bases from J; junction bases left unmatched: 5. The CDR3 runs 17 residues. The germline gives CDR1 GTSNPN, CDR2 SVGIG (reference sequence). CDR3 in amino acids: CAWSSGTGGHSGNTIYF. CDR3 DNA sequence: TGTGCCTGGAGTTCCGGGACAGGGGGCCACTCTGGAAACACCATATATTTT.

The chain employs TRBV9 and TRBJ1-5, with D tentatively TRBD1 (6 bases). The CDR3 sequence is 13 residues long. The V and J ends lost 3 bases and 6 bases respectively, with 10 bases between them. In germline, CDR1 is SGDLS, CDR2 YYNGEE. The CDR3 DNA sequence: TGTGCCAGCAGCGCAGGGGCGGCTCAGCCCCAGCATTTT. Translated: CASSAGAAQPQHF.

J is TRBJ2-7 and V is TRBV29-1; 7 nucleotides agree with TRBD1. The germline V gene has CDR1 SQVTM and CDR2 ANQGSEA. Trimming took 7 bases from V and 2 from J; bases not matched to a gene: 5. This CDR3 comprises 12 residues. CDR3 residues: CSGPDRAYEQYF. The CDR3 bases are TGCAGCGGCCCTGACAGGGCCTACGAGCAGTACTTC.

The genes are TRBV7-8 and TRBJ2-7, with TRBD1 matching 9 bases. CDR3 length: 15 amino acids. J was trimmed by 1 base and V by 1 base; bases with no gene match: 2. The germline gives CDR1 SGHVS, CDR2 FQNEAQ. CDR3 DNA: TGTGCCAGCAGCTTAGGAGGGACAGGGTCCTACGAGCAGTACTTC. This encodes CASSLGGTGSYEQYF.

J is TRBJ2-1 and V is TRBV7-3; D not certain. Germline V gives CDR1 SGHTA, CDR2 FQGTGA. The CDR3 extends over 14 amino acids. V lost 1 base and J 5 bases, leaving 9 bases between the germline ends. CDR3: CASSLRAVDNEQFF. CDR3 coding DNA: TGTGCCAGCAGCTTAAGGGCCGTAGACAATGAGCAGTTCTTC.

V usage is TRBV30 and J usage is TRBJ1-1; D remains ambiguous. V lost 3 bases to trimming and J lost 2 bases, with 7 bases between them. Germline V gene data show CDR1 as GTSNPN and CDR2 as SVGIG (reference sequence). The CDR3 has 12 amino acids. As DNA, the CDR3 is TGTGCCTGGAGCAATTTTAACACTGAAGCTTTCTTT. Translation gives CAWSNFNTEAFF.

The CDR3 region has the DNA TGTGCCAGCAGCCGGCAGGGTCAAGAGACCCAGTACTTC. It codes for CASSRQGQETQYF. The rearrangement links TRBV5-4 to TRBJ2-5; possibly TRBD1 for D (5 bases). From germline, CDR1 is SGHNT and CDR2 YYREEE (reference sequence). V was shortened by 4 bases and J by 2 bases, with 9 bases between the two germline ends. The CDR3 has 13 residues.

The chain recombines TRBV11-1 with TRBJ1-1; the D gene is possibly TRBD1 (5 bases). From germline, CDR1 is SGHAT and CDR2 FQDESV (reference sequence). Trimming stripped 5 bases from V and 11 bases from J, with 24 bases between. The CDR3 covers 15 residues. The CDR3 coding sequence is TGTGCCAGCAGCGGGGGACTCCGGGCCCCGGTAAATGCTTTCTTT. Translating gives CASSGGLRAPVNAFF.

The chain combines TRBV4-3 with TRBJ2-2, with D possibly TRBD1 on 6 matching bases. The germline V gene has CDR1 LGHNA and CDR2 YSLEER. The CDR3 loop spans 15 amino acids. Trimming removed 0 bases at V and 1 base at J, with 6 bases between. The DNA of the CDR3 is TGCGCCAGCAGCCAAGAAGGGGGGAACACCGGGGAGCTGTTTTTT. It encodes CASSQEGGNTGELFF.

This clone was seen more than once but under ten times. In DNA form, the CDR3 reads TGTGCCAGCAGCTCACAGGGGAGCAATCAGCCCCAGCATTTT. Its translation is CASSSQGSNQPQHF. The chain combines TRBV7-9 with TRBJ1-5; 7 nucleotides align to TRBD1. Trimming cost V 4 bases and J 1 base; bases outside gene matches: 1. The CDR3 covers 14 residues. The germline V gene encodes CDR1 SEHNR and CDR2 FQNEAQ (reference sequence).

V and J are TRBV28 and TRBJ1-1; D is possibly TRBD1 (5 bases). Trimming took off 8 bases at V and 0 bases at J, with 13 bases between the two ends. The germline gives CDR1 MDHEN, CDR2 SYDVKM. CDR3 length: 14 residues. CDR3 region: CASHLGGMNTEAFF. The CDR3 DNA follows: TGTGCCAGCCACTTGGGGGGGATGAACACTGAAGCTTTCTTT.

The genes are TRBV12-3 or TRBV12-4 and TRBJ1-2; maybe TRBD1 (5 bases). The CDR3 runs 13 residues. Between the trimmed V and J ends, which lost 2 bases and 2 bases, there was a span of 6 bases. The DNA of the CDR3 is TGTGCCAGCAGTTTATACAGGAACTATGGCTACACCTTC. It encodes CASSLYRNYGYTF.

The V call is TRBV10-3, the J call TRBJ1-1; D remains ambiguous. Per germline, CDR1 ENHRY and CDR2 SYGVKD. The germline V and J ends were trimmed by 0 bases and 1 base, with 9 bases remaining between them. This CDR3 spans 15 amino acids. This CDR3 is CAISESRVGNTEAFF. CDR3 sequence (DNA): TGTGCCATCAGTGAGTCGAGGGTTGGGAACACTGAAGCTTTCTTT.

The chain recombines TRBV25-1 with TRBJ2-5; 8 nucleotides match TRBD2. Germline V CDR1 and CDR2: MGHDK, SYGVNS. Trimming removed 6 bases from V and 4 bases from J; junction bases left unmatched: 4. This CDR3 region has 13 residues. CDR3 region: CASREAGAETQYF. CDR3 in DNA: TGTGCCAGCAGGGAAGCGGGAGCAGAGACCCAGTACTTC.

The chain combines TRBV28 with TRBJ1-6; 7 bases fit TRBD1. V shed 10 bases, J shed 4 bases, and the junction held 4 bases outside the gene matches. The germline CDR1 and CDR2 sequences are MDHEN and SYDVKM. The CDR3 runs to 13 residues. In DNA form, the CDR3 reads TGTGCCACCTCGACAGGGTATAATTCACCCCTCCACTTT. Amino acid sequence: CATSTGYNSPLHF.